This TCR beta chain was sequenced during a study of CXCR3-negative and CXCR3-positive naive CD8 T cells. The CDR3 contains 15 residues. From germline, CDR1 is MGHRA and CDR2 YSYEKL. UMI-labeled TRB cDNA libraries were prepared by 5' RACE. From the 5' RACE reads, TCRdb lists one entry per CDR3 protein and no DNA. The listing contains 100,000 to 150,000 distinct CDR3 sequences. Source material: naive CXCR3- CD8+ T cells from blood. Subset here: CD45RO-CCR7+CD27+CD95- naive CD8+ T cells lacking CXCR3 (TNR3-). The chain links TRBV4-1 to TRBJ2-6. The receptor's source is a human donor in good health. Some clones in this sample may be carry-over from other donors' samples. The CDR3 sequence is CASSQDRDGANVLTF.